This T cell receptor beta chain is drawn from a study of T-cell reconstitution after alpha-beta-depleted transplantation in children. Unique molecular identifiers were used in preparing the TCRbeta library. TCRdb reprocessed the PCR reads with MiXCR, giving one entry per CDR3 protein. The data hold around 580,000 distinct CDR3 sequences, with 20% to 25% observed a single time. This clonotype was seen at least ten times. CDR1 is MDHEN, CDR2 SYDVKM, per germline. Between the trimmed V and J ends, which lost 5 bases and 0 bases, there was a span of 12 bases. The CDR3 covers 15 residues. V and J are TRBV28 and TRBJ2-3; tentatively, D is TRBD2 (6 bases). The TCR was taken from a boy less than two years old who had a stem cell transplant for acute myeloid leukemia, so the T cells may come from the graft donor. Source: PBMCs, mostly from graft donor cells, taken 360 days after TCRalphabeta/CD19-depleted stem cell transplant. The CDR3 protein is CASSTTGTSTDTQYF. The DNA for the CDR3 is TGTGCCAGCAGTACGACCGGGACTAGCACAGATACGCAGTATTTT.